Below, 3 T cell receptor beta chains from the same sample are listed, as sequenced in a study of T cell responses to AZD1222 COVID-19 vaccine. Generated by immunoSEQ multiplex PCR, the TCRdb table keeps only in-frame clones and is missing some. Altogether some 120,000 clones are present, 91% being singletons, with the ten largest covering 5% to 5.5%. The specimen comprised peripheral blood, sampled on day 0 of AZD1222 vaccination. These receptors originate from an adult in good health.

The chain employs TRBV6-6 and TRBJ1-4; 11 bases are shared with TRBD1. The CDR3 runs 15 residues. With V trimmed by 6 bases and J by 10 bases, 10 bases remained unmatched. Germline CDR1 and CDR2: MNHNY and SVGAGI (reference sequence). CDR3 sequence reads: CASREPTGTGGKLFF. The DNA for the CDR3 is TGTGCCAGCAGGGAACCCACCGGGACAGGGGGAAAACTGTTTTTT.

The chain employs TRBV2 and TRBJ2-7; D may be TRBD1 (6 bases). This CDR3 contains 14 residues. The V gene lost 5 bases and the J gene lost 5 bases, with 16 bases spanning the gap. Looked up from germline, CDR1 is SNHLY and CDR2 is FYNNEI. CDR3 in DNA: TGTGCCAGCAGTCGAGGGACACTAAGCAACGAGCAGTACTTC. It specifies CASSRGTLSNEQYF. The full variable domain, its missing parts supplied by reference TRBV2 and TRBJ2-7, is EPEVTQTPSHQVTQMGQEVILRCVPISNHLYFYWYRQILGQKVEFLVSFYNNEISEKSEIFDDQFSVERPDGSNFTLKIRSTKLEDSAMYFCASSRGTLSNEQYFGPGTRLTVT.

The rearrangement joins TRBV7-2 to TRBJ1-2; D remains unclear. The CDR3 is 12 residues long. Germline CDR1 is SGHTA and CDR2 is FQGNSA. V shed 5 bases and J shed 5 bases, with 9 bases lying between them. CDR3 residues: CASSLDRYGYTF. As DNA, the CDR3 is TGTGCCAGCAGCCTAGACCGGTATGGCTACACCTTC.